The present T cell receptor beta chain was sequenced within a study of blood T cell repertoires in COVID-19. V was clipped by 8 bases and J by 11 bases; unmatched bases: 5. Germline CDR1 LNHDA, CDR2 SQIVND (reference sequence). There are 11 residues in the CDR3. Clones were sequenced by immunoSEQ multiplex PCR, and TCRdb holds only the in-frame ones, with some missing. The top ten clones hold 9.1% of a sample with roughly 150,000 clones, approximately 83% of them seen once. The sequencing sample was made of peripheral blood. This chain connects TRBV19 to TRBJ2-3, with TRBD2 identical over 9 bases. The sequence derives from a woman at least 80 years old with active or convalescent COVID-19. The chain's CDR3 is CASLAGTRQYF. DNA of the CDR3: TGTGCCAGTCTAGCGGGGACTAGGCAGTATTTT.